The 9 T cell receptor beta chains below were found in one sample sequenced in a study of immune evolution from preneoplasia to lung adenocarcinoma. Sequencing used immunoSEQ multiplex PCR; TCRdb keeps in-frame clones, though not all of them. The data contain roughly 11,000 clones, roughly 85% of them singletons. The specimen was FFPE invasive lung adenocarcinoma tissue. These receptors were taken from a person aged 70 to 85 with invasive lung adenocarcinoma.

V usage is TRBV28 and J usage is TRBJ2-3; 7 bases are shared with TRBD2. The CDR3 has 15 amino acids. In germline, CDR1 is MDHEN, CDR2 SYDVKM. V lost 7 bases to trimming and J lost 2 bases; unmatched junction nucleotides: 9. CDR3 nucleotides: TGTGCCAGCAAGCTGGGGGGGGAGGCCACAGATACGCAGTATTTT. This gives the protein CASKLGGEATDTQYF.

This rearrangement joins TRBV10-1 to TRBJ1-3; D is unresolved. V gave up 7 bases and J gave up 0 bases, with 7 bases separating them. From germline, CDR1 is WNHNN and CDR2 SYGVQD (reference sequence). The CDR3 consists of 13 residues. CDR3 nucleotide sequence: TGCGCCAGCATCGCCGCCTCTGGAAACACCATATATTTT. Translated, it gives CASIAASGNTIYF.

This clone was observed once. The rearrangement links TRBV2 to TRBJ1-1, with no clear D. V was cut by 6 bases and J by 3 bases, with 11 bases left in between. The CDR3 runs 13 residues. The germline V gene encodes CDR1 SNHLY and CDR2 FYNNEI. The CDR3 loop is CASRVEWDTEAFF. In DNA, the CDR3 is TGTGCCAGCAGGGTCGAGTGGGACACTGAAGCTTTCTTT. Looking up the rest from reference TRBV2 and TRBJ1-1 gives the full variable domain: EPEVTQTPSHQVTQMGQEVILRCVPISNHLYFYWYRQILGQKVEFLVSFYNNEISEKSEIFDDQFSVERPDGSNFTLKIRSTKLEDSAMYFCASRVEWDTEAFFGQGTRLTVV.

The chain joins TRBV6-5 to TRBJ2-3; D could derive from TRBD1 or TRBD2 (7 bases each). V lost 3 bases and J lost 11, with 21 bases in between. The germline V gene has CDR1 MNHEY and CDR2 SVGAGI. CDR3 length: 15 residues. The CDR3 loop is CASSYLMTSPGGQYF. The CDR3 DNA follows: TGTGCCAGCAGTTATCTTATGACTAGCCCAGGGGGGCAGTATTTT.

V and J are TRBV27 and TRBJ2-7; D gene ambiguous. CDR3 length: 11 residues. Germline V lookup: CDR1 MNHEY, CDR2 SMNVEV (reference sequence). V was cut by 5 bases and J by 7 bases, with 9 bases left in between. The CDR3 DNA follows: TGTGCCAGCAGTCCTGGTGGGGAGCAGTACTTC. Translation: CASSPGGEQYF.

The V gene is TRBV9, the J gene TRBJ2-3; the match to TRBD2 covers 7 bases. The V gene end was trimmed by 4 bases and the J gene end by 2 bases; junction bases not matched to a gene: 7. Germline values: CDR1 SGDLS, CDR2 YYNGEE. This CDR3 has 15 residues. CDR3: CASSSRLAVTDTQYF. In DNA form, the CDR3 reads TGTGCCAGCAGCTCAAGACTAGCAGTCACAGATACGCAGTATTTT.

This sequence joins TRBV30 and TRBJ2-7; 7 positions match TRBD1. The junction had 9 bases not matched to a gene; V was cut back by 1 base and J by 6 bases. Germline-derived CDR1 and CDR2 are GTSNPN and SVGIG (reference sequence). CDR3 length: 14 residues. The CDR3 loop reads CAWSDLQGFGEQYF. CDR3 coding DNA: TGTGCCTGGAGTGACCTACAGGGGTTCGGCGAGCAGTACTTC.

Notes on this clone: Other DNA sequences in this specimen translate into the identical CDR3. V and J are TRBV29-1 and TRBJ1-2; 8 bases match TRBD1. The CDR3 covers 15 residues. The germline CDR1 and CDR2 sequences are SQVTM and ANQGSEA. The CDR3 sequence: CSASGTGAVSGGYTF. As DNA, the CDR3 is TGCAGTGCCTCCGGGACAGGAGCCGTGTCAGGCGGCTACACCTTC.

This clone was counted a single time. For the CDR3, the DNA is TGTGCCAGCAGTTTTGGATTTCGGGAGACCCAGTACTTC. Translation gives CASSFGFRETQYF. The V and J genes are TRBV27 and TRBJ2-5; unclear D gene. The CDR3 covers 13 residues. The germline CDR1 and CDR2 sequences are MNHEY and SMNVEV (reference sequence). V was shortened by 3 bases and J by 5 bases, with 10 bases between the two germline ends.